This record covers a single T cell receptor beta chain. Antigen unknown. This sample was included in a study of breast tumors, draining lymph nodes, adjacent tissues. Study conclusions and caveats: Most tumor T cells seemingly derive from lymph node, then expand in tumor.

V shed 3 bases and J 5 bases; nucleotides not matched to a gene: 3. Looked up from germline, CDR1 is SGHRS and CDR2 is YFSETQ. This CDR3 spans 13 amino acids. TCRdb reprocessed the multiplex PCR reads with MiXCR, giving one entry per CDR3 protein. The sample carries about 15,000 distinct CDR3 sequences, around 52% recorded once. Material for sequencing was tumor-adjacent breast tissue. The sequence derives from a female donor with breast cancer. Some clones in this sample may be carry-over from other donors' samples. The V call is TRBV5-1, the J call TRBJ1-2, with 8 bases lining up with TRBD1. CDR3: CASSYGQGYGYTF. The CDR3 bases are TGCGCCAGCAGCTACGGACAGGGATATGGCTACACCTTC.